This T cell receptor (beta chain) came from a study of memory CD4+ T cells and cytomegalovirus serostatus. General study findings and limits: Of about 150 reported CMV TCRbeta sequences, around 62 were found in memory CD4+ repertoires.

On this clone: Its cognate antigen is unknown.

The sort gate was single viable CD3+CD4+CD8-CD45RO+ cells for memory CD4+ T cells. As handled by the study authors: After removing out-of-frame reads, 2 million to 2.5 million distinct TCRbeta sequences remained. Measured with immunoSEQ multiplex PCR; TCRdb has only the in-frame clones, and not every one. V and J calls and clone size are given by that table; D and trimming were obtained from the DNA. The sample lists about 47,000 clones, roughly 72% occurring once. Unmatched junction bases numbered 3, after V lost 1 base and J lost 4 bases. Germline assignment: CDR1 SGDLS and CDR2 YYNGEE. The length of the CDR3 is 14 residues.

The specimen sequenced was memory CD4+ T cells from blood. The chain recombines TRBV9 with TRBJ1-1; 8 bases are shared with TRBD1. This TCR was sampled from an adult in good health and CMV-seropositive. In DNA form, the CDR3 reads TGTGCCAGCAGCGTAACAACAGGGGGCACTGAAGCTTTCTTT. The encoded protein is CASSVTTGGTEAFF.